This T cell receptor beta chain is from a study of blood T cell repertoires in COVID-19. Overall study: Some COVID-19 samples were acute and others convalescent; all came from the United States, Italy and Spain. T cells, B-cell-depleted T cells, or PBMCs supplied cDNA or gDNA.

Trimming took 0 bases from V and 7 from J; bases not matched to a gene: 13. The CDR3 is 18 amino acids. CDR1 and CDR2 from the germline V gene are MGHRA and YSYEKL. This clone was seen only a few times. Per the authors' pipeline: Nucleated cell number was recorded as an estimate derived from reference gene primer amplification. Assay used: immunoSEQ multiplex PCR; TCRdb lists only in-frame clones, some missing. Clone size and V and J calls were adopted from that table, with D and trimming inferred from the DNA. Of some 200,000 clones in the sample, 80% were seen once. Input material: peripheral blood. V is TRBV4-1 and J is TRBJ2-1; 9 nucleotides line up with TRBD2. The source of this sequence is a woman aged 65 to 85 with acute or convalescent COVID-19. The CDR3: CASSQDRLGAGGMNEQFF. The CDR3 DNA reads as TGCGCCAGCAGCCAAGATCGGCTAGGGGCGGGGGGGATGAATGAGCAGTTCTTC.